Included here is one TCR beta chain sequence, with context. Its antigen is currently unknown. Germline V gene lookup returns CDR1 SQVTM and CDR2 ANQGSEA. Trimming removed 5 bases at V and 2 bases at J, with 9 bases between. CDR3 size: 12 residues. The sample belongs to a study of blood T cell dynamics during melanoma immunotherapy. Study-level points and caveats: Cell-free DNA CDR3 sequences most resembled the immune-effector CD8+ subset, which was also most clonal.

All DNA from each sorted CD8+ subset was loaded. Profiling relied on immunoSEQ multiplex PCR, and the TCRdb table lists in-frame clones only, not all of them. Among nearly 3,500 clones, around 92% were seen once, and the ten largest hold approximately 0.46%. Time point reported: pre-treatment baseline. Disease control meant complete response, partial response or stable disease at 12 weeks. No patient had earlier systemic cancer treatment, concurrent immunosuppressants, or another active cancer. The chain has TRBV29-1 and TRBJ1-2, with D hard to call. The sequence was obtained from a human donor with melanoma. Sample: effector memory CD8+ T cells from blood, taken from a patient treated with checkpoint blockade. The CDR3, as DNA: TGCAGCGTTCCCACAGCCAACTATGGCTACACCTTC. Translating gives CSVPTANYGYTF.